The entry that follows covers one TCR beta chain sequence. What the recovered Cohort 3 donors had was two negative PCRs, clearance, or symptom resolution. This entry comes from a study of blood T cell repertoires in COVID-19. Study summary: PBMCs, B-cell-depleted T cells, or T cells provided the cDNA or gDNA that made up the material.

The method was immunoSEQ multiplex PCR; TCRdb's version includes in-frame clones alone and lacks a portion of them. Of 150,000 to 200,000 clones in the sample, 82% are singletons; the top ten hold 11%. The sequence was collected from a man in his forties or fifties who had recovered from COVID-19. The sequenced sample was PBMCs or T cells enriched from blood (not recorded which).

In DNA, the CDR3 is TGTGCCACCAGTGTCGGCGGTAGCTCCTACAATGAGCAGTTCTTC. It specifies CATSVGGSSYNEQFF. J is TRBJ2-1 and V is TRBV24-1, with D unclear. V gave up 5 bases and J gave up 0 bases, with 10 bases separating them. The germline CDR1 and CDR2 sequences are KGHDR and SFDVKD. This CDR3 comprises 15 residues.